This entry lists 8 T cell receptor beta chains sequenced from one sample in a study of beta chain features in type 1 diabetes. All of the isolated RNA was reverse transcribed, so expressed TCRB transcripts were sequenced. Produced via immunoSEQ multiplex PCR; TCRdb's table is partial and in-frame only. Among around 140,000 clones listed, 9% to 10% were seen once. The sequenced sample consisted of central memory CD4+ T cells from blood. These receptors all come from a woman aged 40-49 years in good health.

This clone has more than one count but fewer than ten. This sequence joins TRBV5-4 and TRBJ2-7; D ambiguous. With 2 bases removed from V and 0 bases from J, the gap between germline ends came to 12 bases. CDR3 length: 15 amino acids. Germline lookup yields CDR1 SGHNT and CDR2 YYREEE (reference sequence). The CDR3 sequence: CASSFEPRSSYEQYF. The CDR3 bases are TGTGCCAGCAGCTTTGAGCCCCGGAGCTCCTACGAGCAGTACTTC. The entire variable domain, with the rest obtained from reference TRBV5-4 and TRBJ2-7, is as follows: ETGVTQSPTHLIKTRGQQVTLRCSSQSGHNTVSWYQQALGQGPQFIFQYYREEENGRGNFPPRFSGLQFPNYSSELNVNALELDDSALYLCASSFEPRSSYEQYFGPGTRLTVT.

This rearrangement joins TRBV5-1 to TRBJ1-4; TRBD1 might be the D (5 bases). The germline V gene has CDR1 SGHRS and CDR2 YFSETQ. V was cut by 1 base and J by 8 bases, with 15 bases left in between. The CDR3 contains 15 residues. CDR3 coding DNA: TGCGCCAGCAGCTTGACAGGCGAATTTGTGGAAAAACTGTTTTTT. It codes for CASSLTGEFVEKLFF.

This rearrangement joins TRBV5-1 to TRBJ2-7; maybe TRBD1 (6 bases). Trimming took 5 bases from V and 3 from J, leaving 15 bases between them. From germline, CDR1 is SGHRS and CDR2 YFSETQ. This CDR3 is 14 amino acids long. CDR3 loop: CASSEGVGIYEQYF. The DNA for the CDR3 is TGCGCCAGCAGTGAGGGGGTCGGGATCTACGAGCAGTACTTC.

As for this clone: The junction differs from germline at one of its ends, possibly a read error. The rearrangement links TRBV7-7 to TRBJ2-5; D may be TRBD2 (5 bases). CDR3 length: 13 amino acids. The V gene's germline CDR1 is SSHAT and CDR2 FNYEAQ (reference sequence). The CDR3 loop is CASSLAEADPQYF. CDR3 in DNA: TGTGCTAGCAGCTTAGCTGAAGCGGATCCCCAGTACTTC.

CDR3 nucleotide sequence: TGTGCCAGCTCACCGACAGGGTTGACCTACGAGCAGTACTTC. The encoded protein is CASSPTGLTYEQYF. This chain connects TRBV18 to TRBJ2-7, with 7 positions matching TRBD1. CDR3 size: 14 residues. Per germline, CDR1 KGHSH and CDR2 LQKENI. J lost 2 bases, V lost 3 bases, and 4 bases had no gene match.

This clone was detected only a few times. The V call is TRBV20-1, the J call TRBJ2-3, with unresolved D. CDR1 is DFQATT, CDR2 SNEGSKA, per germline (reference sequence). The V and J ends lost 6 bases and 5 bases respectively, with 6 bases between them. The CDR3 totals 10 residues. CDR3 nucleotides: TGCAGTGCCTCCCTAGATACGCAGTATTTT. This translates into CSASLDTQYF.

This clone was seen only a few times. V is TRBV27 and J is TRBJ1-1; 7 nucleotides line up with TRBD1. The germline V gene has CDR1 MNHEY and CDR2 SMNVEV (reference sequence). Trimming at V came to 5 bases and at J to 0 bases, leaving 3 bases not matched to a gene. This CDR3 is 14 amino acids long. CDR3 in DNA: TGTGCCAGCAGTCTACAGGGGCTGAACACTGAAGCTTTCTTT. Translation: CASSLQGLNTEAFF.

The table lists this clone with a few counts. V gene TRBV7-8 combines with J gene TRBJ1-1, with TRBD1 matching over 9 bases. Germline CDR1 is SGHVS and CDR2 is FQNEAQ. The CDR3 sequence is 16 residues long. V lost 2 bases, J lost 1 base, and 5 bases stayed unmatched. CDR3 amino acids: CASSLWTGERNTEAFF. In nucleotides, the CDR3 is TGTGCCAGCAGCTTATGGACAGGGGAAAGGAACACTGAAGCTTTCTTT. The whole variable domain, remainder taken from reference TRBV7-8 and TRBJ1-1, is GAGVSQSPRYKVAKRGQDVALRCDPISGHVSLFWYQQALGQGPEFLTYFQNEAQLDKSGLPSDRFFAERPEGSVSTLKIQRTQQEDSAVYLCASSLWTGERNTEAFFGQGTRLTVV.